This TCR beta chain comes out of a study of chemoradiotherapy in HPV16-positive cancers. Study-level findings and limits: Candidate HPV-specific clones and E7-related TCR motifs grew in tumor during treatment. For HPV16-positive patients, expanding HPV-responsive T cells associated with longer recurrence-free survival.

As regards this clone: Its antigen is not known.

Samples were taken several times over chemoradiotherapy. Germline-derived CDR1 and CDR2 are LGHNA and YNFKEQ. Trimming pared 0 bases from V and 0 bases from J, leaving 15 bases between. There are 18 residues in the CDR3. Profiled with immunoSEQ multiplex PCR; TCRdb holds only in-frame clones, not every one. Altogether 7,900 or so clones are present, roughly nine tenths being singletons, with the ten largest covering 11% to 15%. The gene calls are TRBV4-2 and TRBJ1-5; TRBD1 might be the D (5 bases). This clonotype was obtained from a human donor with HPV-associated anogenital cancer. The sequences come from blood, collected from a patient who underwent chemoradiotherapy. CDR3 coding DNA: TGTGCCAGCAGCCAAGATCAGTCAGGGCGGTTTAGCAATCAGCCCCAGCATTTT. This codes for CASSQDQSGRFSNQPQHF.